Below are 14 T cell receptor beta chains sequenced from a single sample in a study of T cell responses to AZD1222 COVID-19 vaccine. Data came from immunoSEQ multiplex PCR; TCRdb stores just in-frame clones and leaves some out. The sample lists around 120,000 clones, about nine tenths seen once, with approximately 2.6% in the top ten. The sequencing here drew on peripheral blood, taken 28 days after the second AZD1222 dose. The receptors here all came from an adult who received the AZD1222 COVID-19 vaccine.

The chain combines TRBV6-2 or TRBV6-3 with TRBJ2-5, with D unresolved. Trimming took off 2 bases at V and 0 bases at J, with 16 bases between the two ends. From germline, CDR1 is MNHEY and CDR2 SVGEGT. The CDR3 contains 17 residues. CDR3 DNA: TGTGCCAGCAGTTACGAAGGCGGCAGGAGCTACCAAGAGACCCAGTACTTC. It is translated as CASSYEGGRSYQETQYF.

The V and J genes are TRBV27 and TRBJ2-1; tentatively, D is TRBD1 (5 bases). The CDR3 consists of 12 residues. Trimming shortened V by 5 bases and J by 15 bases, and 17 bases separated the two germline ends. Germline CDR1 is MNHEY and CDR2 is SMNVEV (reference sequence). The CDR3 is CASSPLGAEWFF. The DNA of the CDR3 is TGTGCCAGCAGTCCCCTAGGGGCCGAGTGGTTCTTC.

This rearrangement joins TRBV5-1 to TRBJ2-2; 9 nucleotides line up with TRBD1. The CDR3 consists of 18 residues. V shed 0 bases, J shed 2 bases, and the junction held 8 bases outside the gene matches. Germline V gives CDR1 SGHRS, CDR2 YFSETQ. DNA for the CDR3: TGCGCCAGCAGCTTGGAGGCCCCGGGACAGGGTAACACCGGGGAGCTGTTTTTT. Translating gives CASSLEAPGQGNTGELFF.

The chain employs TRBV10-3 and TRBJ2-7; maybe TRBD1 (6 bases). Germline CDR1 ENHRY, CDR2 SYGVKD. V gave up 8 bases and J gave up 1 base, with 9 bases separating them. The CDR3 has 12 amino acids. The CDR3 DNA reads as TGTGCCATCGGGGGCAGTTCCTACGAGCAGTACTTC. This translates into CAIGGSSYEQYF.

This clone showed up just a few times. V usage is TRBV7-2 and J usage is TRBJ2-1; 13 nucleotides agree with TRBD2. The CDR3 contains 17 residues. The V gene's germline CDR1 is SGHTA and CDR2 FQGNSA. Trimming at V came to 3 bases and at J to 7 bases, leaving 9 bases not matched to a gene. The DNA of the CDR3 is TGTGCCAGCAGCTTTACGTCCGGACTAGCGGGGGCAAATGAGCAGTTCTTC. This sequence encodes CASSFTSGLAGANEQFF.

The CDR3 protein is CATSTPGTGSTEAFF. The DNA of the CDR3 is TGTGCCACCAGCACCCCCGGGACAGGGTCCACTGAAGCTTTCTTT. V is TRBV15 and J is TRBJ1-1, with 9 nucleotides matching TRBD1. The CDR3 spans 15 residues. Losses at the gene ends were 4 bases for V and 4 bases for J; bases not matched to a gene: 7. Germline lookup yields CDR1 LNHNV and CDR2 YYDKDF (reference sequence).

This chain links TRBV24-1 with TRBJ1-4; D remains unclear. The CDR3 runs to 15 residues. With 9 bases removed from V and 0 bases from J, the gap between germline ends came to 13 bases. The germline V gene has CDR1 KGHDR and CDR2 SFDVKD. The CDR3 nucleotides are TGTGCCACCCAAGGCGCCGGAGCAACTAATGAAAAACTGTTTTTT. Protein sequence: CATQGAGATNEKLFF.

The rearrangement links TRBV2 to TRBJ2-1; 10 positions match TRBD1. This CDR3 is 15 amino acids long. V was pared by 5 bases and J by 9 bases, with 10 bases of the junction left unmatched. Germline lookup yields CDR1 SNHLY and CDR2 FYNNEI. This chain's CDR3 is CASSYGDRGIGEQFF. The CDR3 nucleotides read TGTGCCAGCAGTTATGGGGACAGGGGTATAGGTGAGCAGTTCTTC.

The chain is built from TRBV6-1 and TRBJ1-2, with D perhaps TRBD1 (6 bases). Germline V gene lookup returns CDR1 MNHNS and CDR2 SASEGT. V lost 2 bases, J lost 6 bases, and 16 bases lay in between. This CDR3 is built from 15 residues. CDR3 nucleotide sequence: TGTGCCAGCAGTGAATTTTCCCCAGGGGTTCATGGCTACACCTTC. It yields the protein CASSEFSPGVHGYTF.

The chain's CDR3 is CASSLENPGVNTEAFF. DNA for the CDR3: TGTGCCAGCAGCTTAGAGAACCCAGGGGTGAACACTGAAGCTTTCTTT. The J gene is TRBJ1-1, the V gene TRBV11-1; the D gene is possibly TRBD1 (6 bases). Germline V CDR1 and CDR2: SGHAT, FQDESV (reference sequence). V was cut by 1 base and J by 0 bases, with 12 bases left in between. This CDR3 spans 16 amino acids.

The chain joins TRBV18 to TRBJ1-1; D perhaps matches TRBD1 (6 bases). The CDR3 is made up of 17 amino acids. Germline lookup yields CDR1 KGHSH and CDR2 LQKENI. V was cut by 4 bases and J by 0 bases, with 18 bases left in between. The CDR3 reads CASSLGIPGQMNTEAFF. CDR3 bases: TGTGCCAGCTCACTCGGAATTCCGGGACAAATGAACACTGAAGCTTTCTTT. The full variable domain, with the rest looked up from reference TRBV18 and TRBJ1-1, is NAGVMQNPRHLVRRRGQEARLRCSPMKGHSHVYWYRQLPEEGLKFMVYLQKENIIDESGMPKERFSAEFPKEGPSILRIQQVVRGDSAAYFCASSLGIPGQMNTEAFFGQGTRLTVV.

This chain connects TRBV2 to TRBJ1-5; D call uncertain. With 7 bases removed from V and 6 bases from J, the gap between germline ends came to 16 bases. Germline V gene lookup returns CDR1 SNHLY and CDR2 FYNNEI. This CDR3 comprises 14 residues. CDR3 in DNA: TGTGCCAGCAAGGCACGAGGGATAAGTCAGCCCCAGCATTTT. Protein product: CASKARGISQPQHF.

This chain links TRBV7-3 with TRBJ2-1; 11 bases are a match to TRBD2. The CDR3 has 19 residues. Unmatched junction bases numbered 16, after V lost 5 bases and J lost 4 bases. The germline gives CDR1 SGHTA, CDR2 FQGTGA. CDR3 sequence: CASSLTRLAGSSPYNEQFF. CDR3 coding DNA: TGTGCCAGCAGCCTTACCCGACTAGCGGGGTCAAGCCCATACAATGAGCAGTTCTTC.

The V gene is TRBV4-3, the J gene TRBJ2-3; no reliable D call. The CDR3 is 16 residues long. The V end was cut by 0 bases, the J end by 2 bases, with 12 bases between. CDR1 is LGHNA, CDR2 YSLEER, per germline. CDR3 DNA sequence: TGCGCCAGCAGCCAAGAGTTGTCAGTAGTCACAGATACGCAGTATTTT. Amino acids: CASSQELSVVTDTQYF.